The source of this T cell receptor beta chain is a study of response to subunit inactivated influenza vaccine. A few counts support this clonotype. MiXCR, applied by TCRdb to the RT-PCR reads, yields one record per CDR3 protein. Of about 610,000 distinct CDR3 sequences listed, 12% to 15% are singletons. There are 14 residues in the CDR3. Germline V gives CDR1 SGHRS, CDR2 YFSETQ. V lost 2 bases, J lost 3 bases, and 2 bases stayed unmatched. The chain joins TRBV5-1 to TRBJ1-1; TRBD1 aligns across 9 bases. The sequence came from a man between 45 and 60 years old who received an inactivated influenza vaccine. Sequencing was performed on PBMCs from blood, taken approximately 12 days after vaccination. The chain's CDR3 is CASSLQGADTEAFF. DNA for the CDR3: TGCGCCAGCAGCTTACAGGGGGCGGACACTGAAGCTTTCTTT.